The 9 T cell receptor beta chains presented below share a single source sample, sequenced in a study of cytomegalovirus exposure and HLA in healthy donors. Use of 60 Vbeta and 13 Jbeta primers characterized the PCR. Method: immunoSEQ multiplex PCR; TCRdb's copy keeps in-frame clones and lacks some. Of about 140,000 clones detected, 64% appear once; the ten largest clones hold about 2.6%. The sample comprised PBMCs. The receptors derive from a woman aged 35 to 49 in good health and CMV-seronegative.

The V and J genes are TRBV10-3 and TRBJ2-5; TRBD1 might be the D (5 bases). V dropped 0 bases and J dropped 7 bases, with 6 bases sitting between them. CDR1 and CDR2 from the germline V gene are ENHRY and SYGVKD. CDR3 length: 12 amino acids. The chain's CDR3 is CAISESRGTQYF. In nucleotides, the CDR3 is TGTGCCATCAGTGAGTCTAGGGGGACCCAGTACTTC.

The J gene is TRBJ1-6, the V gene TRBV7-2; D is undetermined. The length of the CDR3 is 12 residues. The V and J ends lost 2 bases and 15 bases respectively, with 11 bases between them. The V gene's germline CDR1 is SGHTA and CDR2 FQGNSA. The DNA for the CDR3 is TGTGCCAGCAGCTTATACTCCACTAGCCTCCACTTT. Translation gives CASSLYSTSLHF.

The rearrangement joins TRBV6-1 to TRBJ2-5; TRBD2 agrees at 7 bases. The DNA end lines up better with TRBJ2-7; the J call may be wrong. This CDR3 is 17 amino acids long. Germline CDR1 reads MNHNS; CDR2 reads SASEGT. CDR3 in amino acids: CASSGPWKLAFPYEQYF. The CDR3 nucleotides read TGTGCCAGCAGTGGCCCCTGGAAACTAGCGTTCCCCTACGAGCAGTACTTC.

This clone was detected once. V and J are TRBV6-5 and TRBJ2-1; 8 nucleotides agree with TRBD2. The CDR3 has 12 amino acids. Germline lookup yields CDR1 MNHEY and CDR2 SVGAGI. V lost 6 bases and J lost 8; bases outside the gene matches: 3. CDR3 protein: CASSLGRDEQFF. DNA for the CDR3: TGTGCCAGCAGCCTCGGGAGGGATGAGCAGTTCTTC.

V and J are TRBV2 and TRBJ1-1; tentatively, D is TRBD1 (5 bases). Germline values: CDR1 SNHLY, CDR2 FYNNEI. CDR3 length: 13 residues. V was pared by 4 bases and J by 3 bases, with 9 bases between. For the CDR3, the DNA is TGTGCCAGCAGTGTCGGCAGGGACACTGAAGCTTTCTTT. It encodes CASSVGRDTEAFF.

This clone was detected once. This rearrangement joins TRBV18 to TRBJ1-1; possible D gene TRBD1, 6 bases. CDR3 length: 16 residues. In germline, CDR1 is KGHSH, CDR2 LQKENI. The V end lost 1 base, the J end lost 1 base, and 13 bases lay between the germline ends. The CDR3 DNA sequence: TGTGCCAGCTCACCACGCCAGGGGTCTGGGAACACTGAAGCTTTCTTT. The encoded protein is CASSPRQGSGNTEAFF.

This chain connects TRBV7-2 to TRBJ2-1; D unclear. Germline V gene data show CDR1 as SGHTA and CDR2 as FQGNSA. V was shortened by 1 base and J by 4 bases, with 8 bases between the two germline ends. The CDR3 totals 14 residues. CDR3 DNA sequence: TGTGCCAGCAGCTTAGTGAACTATTACAATGAGCAGTTCTTC. It translates to CASSLVNYYNEQFF.

This clone has more than one count but fewer than ten. The V gene is TRBV7-9, the J gene TRBJ1-2; 7 bases line up with TRBD1. The CDR3 is 15 amino acids. V lost 0 bases and J lost 4; bases outside the gene matches: 5. Looked up from germline, CDR1 is SEHNR and CDR2 is FQNEAQ (reference sequence). This chain's CDR3 is CASSLAREGAYGYTF. CDR3 coding DNA: TGTGCCAGCAGCTTAGCTCGTGAGGGGGCCTATGGCTACACCTTC.

The chain links TRBV25-1 to TRBJ1-6; 7 bases align to TRBD1. Germline CDR1 reads MGHDK; CDR2 reads SYGVNS. The CDR3 extends over 14 amino acids. The ends lost 7 bases at V and 5 bases at J; junction bases unmatched: 5. The CDR3 DNA is TGTGCCAGCAACCGGGACAGTGATAATTCACCCCTCCACTTT. This sequence encodes CASNRDSDNSPLHF.